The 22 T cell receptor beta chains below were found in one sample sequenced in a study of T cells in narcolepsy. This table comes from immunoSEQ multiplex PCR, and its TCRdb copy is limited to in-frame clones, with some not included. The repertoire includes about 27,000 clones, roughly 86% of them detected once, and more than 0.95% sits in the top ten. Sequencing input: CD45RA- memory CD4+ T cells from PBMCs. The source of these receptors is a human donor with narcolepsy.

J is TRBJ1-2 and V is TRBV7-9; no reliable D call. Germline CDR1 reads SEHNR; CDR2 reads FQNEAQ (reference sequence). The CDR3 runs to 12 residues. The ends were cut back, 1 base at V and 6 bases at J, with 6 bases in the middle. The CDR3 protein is CASSLGVDGYTF. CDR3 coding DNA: TGTGCCAGCAGCTTAGGGGTGGATGGCTACACCTTC.

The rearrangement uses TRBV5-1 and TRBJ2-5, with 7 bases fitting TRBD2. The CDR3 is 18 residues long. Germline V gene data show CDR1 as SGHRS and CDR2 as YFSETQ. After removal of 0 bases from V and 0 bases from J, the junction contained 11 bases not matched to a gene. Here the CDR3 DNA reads TGCGCCAGCAGCTTGGGGAGCGGGAACAAACTGTACCAAGAGACCCAGTACTTC. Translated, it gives CASSLGSGNKLYQETQYF.

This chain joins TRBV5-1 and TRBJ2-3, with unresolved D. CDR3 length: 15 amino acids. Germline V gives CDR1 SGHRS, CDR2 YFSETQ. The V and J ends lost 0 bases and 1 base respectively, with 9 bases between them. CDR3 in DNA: TGCGCCAGCAGCTTGGGTCCCCAGGGCACAGATACGCAGTATTTT. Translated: CASSLGPQGTDTQYF.

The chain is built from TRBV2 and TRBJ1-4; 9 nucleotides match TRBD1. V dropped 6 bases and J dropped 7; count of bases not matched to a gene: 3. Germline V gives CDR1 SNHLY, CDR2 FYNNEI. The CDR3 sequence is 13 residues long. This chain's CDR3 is CASRSTGGEKLFF. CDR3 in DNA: TGTGCCAGCAGGTCGACAGGGGGTGAAAAACTGTTTTTT.

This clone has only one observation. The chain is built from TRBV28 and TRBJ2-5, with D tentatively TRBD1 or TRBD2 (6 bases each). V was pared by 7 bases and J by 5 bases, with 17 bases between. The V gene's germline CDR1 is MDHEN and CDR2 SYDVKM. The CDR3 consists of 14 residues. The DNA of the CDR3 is TGTGCCAGCAAGTGGGGGGCGAGCAAGGAGACCCAGTACTTC. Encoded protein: CASKWGASKETQYF.

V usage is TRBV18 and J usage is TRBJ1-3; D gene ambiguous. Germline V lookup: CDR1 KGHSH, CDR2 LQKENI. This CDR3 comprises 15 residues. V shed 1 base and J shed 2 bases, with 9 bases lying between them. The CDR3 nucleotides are TGTGCCAGCTCACCACTGAGTCCTCCTGGAAACACCATATATTTT. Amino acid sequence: CASSPLSPPGNTIYF.

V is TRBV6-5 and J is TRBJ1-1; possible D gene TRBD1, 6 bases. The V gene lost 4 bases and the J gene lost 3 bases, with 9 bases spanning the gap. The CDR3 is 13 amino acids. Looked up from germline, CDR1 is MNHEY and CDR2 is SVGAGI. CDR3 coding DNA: TGTGCCAGCAGTTTACAGGGCCACACTGAAGCTTTCTTT. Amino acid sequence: CASSLQGHTEAFF.

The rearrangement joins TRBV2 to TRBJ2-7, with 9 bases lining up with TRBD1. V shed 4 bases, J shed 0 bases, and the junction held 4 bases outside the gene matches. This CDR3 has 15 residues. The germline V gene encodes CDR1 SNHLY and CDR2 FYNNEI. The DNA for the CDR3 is TGTGCCAGCAGTGGGGACAGGGCTAACTCCTACGAGCAGTACTTC. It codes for CASSGDRANSYEQYF. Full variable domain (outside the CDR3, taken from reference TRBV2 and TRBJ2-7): EPEVTQTPSHQVTQMGQEVILRCVPISNHLYFYWYRQILGQKVEFLVSFYNNEISEKSEIFDDQFSVERPDGSNFTLKIRSTKLEDSAMYFCASSGDRANSYEQYFGPGTRLTVT.

The CDR3 protein is CASSPGGLAGVGETQYF. The DNA for the CDR3 is TGTGCCAGCAGCCCAGGGGGACTAGCGGGGGTAGGGGAGACCCAGTACTTC. The J gene is TRBJ2-5, the V gene TRBV11-2; the match to TRBD2 covers 14 bases. Unmatched junction bases numbered 10, after V lost 5 bases and J lost 5 bases. The germline gives CDR1 SGHAT, CDR2 FQNNGV. The CDR3 contains 17 residues.

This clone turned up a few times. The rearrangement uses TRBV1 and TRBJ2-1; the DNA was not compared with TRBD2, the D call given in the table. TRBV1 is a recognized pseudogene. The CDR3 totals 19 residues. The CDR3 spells CTSSLVASGGIRTYNEQFF. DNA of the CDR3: TGCACCAGCAGCCTAGTAGCTAGCGGGGGCATTCGTACCTACAATGAGCAGTTCTTC.

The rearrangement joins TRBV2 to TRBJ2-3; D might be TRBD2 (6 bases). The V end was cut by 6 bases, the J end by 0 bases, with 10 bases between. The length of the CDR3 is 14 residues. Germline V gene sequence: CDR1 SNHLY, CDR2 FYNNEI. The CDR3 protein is CASRGDWSTDTQYF. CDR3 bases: TGTGCCAGCAGGGGGGACTGGAGCACAGATACGCAGTATTTT.

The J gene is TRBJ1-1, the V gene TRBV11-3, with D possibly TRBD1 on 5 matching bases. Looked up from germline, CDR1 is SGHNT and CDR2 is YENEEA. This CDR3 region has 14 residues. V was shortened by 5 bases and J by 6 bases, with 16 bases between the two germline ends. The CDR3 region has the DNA TGTGCCAGCAGCCAAAGGGGCTCTGACCCTGAAGCTTTCTTT. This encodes CASSQRGSDPEAFF.

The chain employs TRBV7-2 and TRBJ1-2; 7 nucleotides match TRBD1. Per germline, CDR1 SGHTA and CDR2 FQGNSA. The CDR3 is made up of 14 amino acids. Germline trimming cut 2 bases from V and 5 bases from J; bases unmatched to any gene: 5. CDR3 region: CASSLRQGQYGYTF. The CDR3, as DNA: TGTGCCAGCAGCTTAAGACAGGGCCAGTATGGCTACACCTTC.

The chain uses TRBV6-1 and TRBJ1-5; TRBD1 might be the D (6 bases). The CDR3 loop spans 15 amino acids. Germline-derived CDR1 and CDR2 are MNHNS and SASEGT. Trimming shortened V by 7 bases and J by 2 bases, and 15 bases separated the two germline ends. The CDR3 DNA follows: TGTGCCAGCAACCGGGGGGGGCTTGGCAATCAGCCCCAGCATTTT. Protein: CASNRGGLGNQPQHF.

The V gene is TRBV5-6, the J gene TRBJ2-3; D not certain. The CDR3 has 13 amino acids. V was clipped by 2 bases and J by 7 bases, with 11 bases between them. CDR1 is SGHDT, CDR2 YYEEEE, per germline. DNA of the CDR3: TGTGCCAGCAGCTTAGTGGGCATAAATACGCAGTATTTT. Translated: CASSLVGINTQYF.

The CDR3 DNA is TGCGCCAGCAGCCTACGGGCGGGACAGGGAGTGAACTATGGCTACACCTTC. This codes for CASSLRAGQGVNYGYTF. This chain connects TRBV5-1 to TRBJ1-2, with 9 bases fitting TRBD1. This CDR3 is built from 17 residues. The germline V gene encodes CDR1 SGHRS and CDR2 YFSETQ. V trimming: 4 bases; J trimming: 2 bases; junction bases outside the gene matches: 12.

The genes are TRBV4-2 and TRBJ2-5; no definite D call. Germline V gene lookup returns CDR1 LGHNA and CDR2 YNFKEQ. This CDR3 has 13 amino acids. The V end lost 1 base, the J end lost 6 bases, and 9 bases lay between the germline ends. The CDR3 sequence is CASSQAVEKTQYF. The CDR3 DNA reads TGTGCCAGCAGCCAAGCTGTCGAGAAGACCCAGTACTTC.

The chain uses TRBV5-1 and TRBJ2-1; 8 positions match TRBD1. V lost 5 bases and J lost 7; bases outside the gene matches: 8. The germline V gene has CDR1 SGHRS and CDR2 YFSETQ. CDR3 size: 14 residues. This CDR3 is CASSRDRLTNEQFF. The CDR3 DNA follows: TGCGCCAGCAGTAGGGACAGGCTTACGAATGAGCAGTTCTTC. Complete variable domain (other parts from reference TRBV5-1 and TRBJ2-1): KAGVTQTPRYLIKTRGQQVTLSCSPISGHRSVSWYQQTPGQGLQFLFEYFSETQRNKGNFPGRFSGRQFSNSRSEMNVSTLELGDSALYLCASSRDRLTNEQFFGPGTRLTVL.

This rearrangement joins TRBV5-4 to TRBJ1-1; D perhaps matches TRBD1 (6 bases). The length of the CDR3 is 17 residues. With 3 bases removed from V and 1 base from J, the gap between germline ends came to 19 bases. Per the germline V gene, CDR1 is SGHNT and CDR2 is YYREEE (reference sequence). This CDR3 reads CASSSSGGGQSNTEAFF. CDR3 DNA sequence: TGTGCCAGCAGCTCCTCCGGCGGGGGGCAATCGAACACTGAAGCTTTCTTT. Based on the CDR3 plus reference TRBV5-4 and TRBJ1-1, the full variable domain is ETGVTQSPTHLIKTRGQQVTLRCSSQSGHNTVSWYQQALGQGPQFIFQYYREEENGRGNFPPRFSGLQFPNYSSELNVNALELDDSALYLCASSSSGGGQSNTEAFFGQGTRLTVV.

The CDR3 region is CSVAGKGGNYGYTF. CDR3 coding DNA: TGCAGCGTTGCTGGGAAAGGGGGTAACTATGGCTACACCTTC. The gene calls are TRBV29-1 and TRBJ1-2; a weak D match, TRBD1 (6 bases). Germline V lookup: CDR1 SQVTM, CDR2 ANQGSEA. Between the trimmed V and J ends, which lost 4 bases and 1 base, there was a span of 13 bases. The CDR3 length is 14 residues.

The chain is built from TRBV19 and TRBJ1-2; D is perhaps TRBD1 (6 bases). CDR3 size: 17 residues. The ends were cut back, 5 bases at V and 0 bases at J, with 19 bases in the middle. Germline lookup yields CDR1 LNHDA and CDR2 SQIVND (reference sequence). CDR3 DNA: TGTGCCAGTAGTCACAGGGCGCTCGAGAATTCTAACTATGGCTACACCTTC. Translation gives CASSHRALENSNYGYTF.

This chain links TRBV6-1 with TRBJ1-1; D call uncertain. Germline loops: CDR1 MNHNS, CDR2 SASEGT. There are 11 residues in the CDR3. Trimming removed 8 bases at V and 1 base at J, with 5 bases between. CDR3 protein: CASGGNTEAFF. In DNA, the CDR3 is TGTGCCAGCGGAGGGAACACTGAAGCTTTCTTT.